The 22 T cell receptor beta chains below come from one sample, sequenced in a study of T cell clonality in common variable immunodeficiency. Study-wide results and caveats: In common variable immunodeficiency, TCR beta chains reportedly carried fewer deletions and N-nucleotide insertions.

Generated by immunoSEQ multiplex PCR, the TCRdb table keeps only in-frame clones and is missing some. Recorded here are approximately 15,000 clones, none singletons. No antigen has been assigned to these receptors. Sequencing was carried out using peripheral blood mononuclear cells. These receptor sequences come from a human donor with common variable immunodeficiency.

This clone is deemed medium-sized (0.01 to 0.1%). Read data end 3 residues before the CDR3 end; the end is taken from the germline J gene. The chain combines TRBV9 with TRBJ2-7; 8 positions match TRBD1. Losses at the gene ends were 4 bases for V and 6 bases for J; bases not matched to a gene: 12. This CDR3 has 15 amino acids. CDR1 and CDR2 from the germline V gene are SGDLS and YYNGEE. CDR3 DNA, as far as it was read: TGTGCCAGCAGCACATCAGGGGGCTCTCCGATCGAG. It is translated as CASSTSGGSPIE. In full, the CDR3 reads CASSTSGGSPIEQYF.

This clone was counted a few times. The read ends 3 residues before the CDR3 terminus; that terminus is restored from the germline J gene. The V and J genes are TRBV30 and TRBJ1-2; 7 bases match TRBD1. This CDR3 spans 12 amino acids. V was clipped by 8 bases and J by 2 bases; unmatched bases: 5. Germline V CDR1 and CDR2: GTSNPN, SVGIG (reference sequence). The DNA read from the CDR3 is TGTGCCCGGACAGGCCTCAACTATGGC. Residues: CARTGLNYG. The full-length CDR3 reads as CARTGLNYGYTF. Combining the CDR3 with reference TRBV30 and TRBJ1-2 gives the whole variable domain SQTIHQWPATLVQPVGSPLSLECTVEGTSNPNLYWYRQAAGRGLQLLFYSVGIGQISSEVPQNLSASRPQDRQFILSSKKLLLSDSGFYLCARTGLNYGYTFGSGTRLTVV.

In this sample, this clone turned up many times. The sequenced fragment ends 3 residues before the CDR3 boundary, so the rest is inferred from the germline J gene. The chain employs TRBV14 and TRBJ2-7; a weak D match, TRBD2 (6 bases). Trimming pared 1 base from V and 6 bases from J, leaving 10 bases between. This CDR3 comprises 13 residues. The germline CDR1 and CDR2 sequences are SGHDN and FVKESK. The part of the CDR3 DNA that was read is TGTGCCAGCAGCCAAGGGGGGGTGCGCGAG. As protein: CASSQGGVRE. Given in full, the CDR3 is CASSQGGVREQYF.

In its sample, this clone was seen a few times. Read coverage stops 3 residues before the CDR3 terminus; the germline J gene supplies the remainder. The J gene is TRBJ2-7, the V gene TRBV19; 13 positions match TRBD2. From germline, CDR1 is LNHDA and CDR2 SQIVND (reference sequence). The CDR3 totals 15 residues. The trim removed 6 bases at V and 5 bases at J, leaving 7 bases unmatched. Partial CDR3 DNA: TGTGCCAGTAGAGCTCAGACTAGCGGGAGGAACGAG. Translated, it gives CASRAQTSGRNE. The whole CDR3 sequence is CASRAQTSGRNEQYF.

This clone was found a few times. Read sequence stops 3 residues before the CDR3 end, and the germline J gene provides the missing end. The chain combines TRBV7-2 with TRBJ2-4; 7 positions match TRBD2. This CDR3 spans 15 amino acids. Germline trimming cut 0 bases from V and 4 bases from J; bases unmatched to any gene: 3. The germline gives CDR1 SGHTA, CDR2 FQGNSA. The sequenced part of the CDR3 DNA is TGTGCCAGCAGCTTAGCGGGGGGGGGTAAAAACATT. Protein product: CASSLAGGGKNI. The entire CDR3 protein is CASSLAGGGKNIQYF.

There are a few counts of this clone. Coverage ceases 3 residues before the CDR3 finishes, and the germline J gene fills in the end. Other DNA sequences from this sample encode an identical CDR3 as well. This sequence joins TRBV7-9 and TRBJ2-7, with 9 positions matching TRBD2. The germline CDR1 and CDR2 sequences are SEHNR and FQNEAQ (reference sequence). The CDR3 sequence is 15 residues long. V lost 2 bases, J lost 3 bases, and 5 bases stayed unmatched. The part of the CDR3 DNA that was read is TGTGCCAGCAGCTTAAGCGGGACTAGCCGCTACGAG. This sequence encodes CASSLSGTSRYE. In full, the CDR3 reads CASSLSGTSRYEQYF.

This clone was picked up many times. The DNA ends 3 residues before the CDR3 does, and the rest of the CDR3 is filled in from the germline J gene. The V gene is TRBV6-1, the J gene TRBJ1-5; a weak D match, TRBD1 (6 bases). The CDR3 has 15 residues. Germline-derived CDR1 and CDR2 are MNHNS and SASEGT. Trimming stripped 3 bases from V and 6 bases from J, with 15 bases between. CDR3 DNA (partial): TGTGCCAGCAGTGATCGGGACAAGGGGACTCAGCCC. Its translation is CASSDRDKGTQP. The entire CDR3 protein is CASSDRDKGTQPQHF.

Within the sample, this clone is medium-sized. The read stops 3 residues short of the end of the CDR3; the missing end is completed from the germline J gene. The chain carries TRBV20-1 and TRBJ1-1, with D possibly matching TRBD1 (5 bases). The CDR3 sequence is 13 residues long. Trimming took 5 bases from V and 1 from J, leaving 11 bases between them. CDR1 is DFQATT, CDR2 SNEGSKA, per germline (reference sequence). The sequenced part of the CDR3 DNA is TGCAGTGCTTTGGGGGGATGGAACACTGAA. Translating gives CSALGGWNTE. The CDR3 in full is CSALGGWNTEAFF.

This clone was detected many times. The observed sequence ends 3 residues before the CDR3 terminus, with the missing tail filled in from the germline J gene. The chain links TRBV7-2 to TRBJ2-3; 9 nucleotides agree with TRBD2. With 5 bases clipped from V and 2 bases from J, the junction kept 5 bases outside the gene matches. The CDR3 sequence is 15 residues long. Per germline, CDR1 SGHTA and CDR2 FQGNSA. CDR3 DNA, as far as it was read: TGTGCCAGCAGCCTTCGACTAGCGGACACAGATACG. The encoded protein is CASSLRLADTDT. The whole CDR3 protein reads CASSLRLADTDTQYF.

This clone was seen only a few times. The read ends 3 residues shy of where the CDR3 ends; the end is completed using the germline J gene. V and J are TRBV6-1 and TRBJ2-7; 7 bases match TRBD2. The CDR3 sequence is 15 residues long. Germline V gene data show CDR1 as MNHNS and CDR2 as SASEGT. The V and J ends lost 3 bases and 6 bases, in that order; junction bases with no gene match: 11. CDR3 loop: CASSDGVAGASEQYF. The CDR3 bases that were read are TGTGCCAGCAGTGATGGAGTTGCGGGAGCAAGCGAG.

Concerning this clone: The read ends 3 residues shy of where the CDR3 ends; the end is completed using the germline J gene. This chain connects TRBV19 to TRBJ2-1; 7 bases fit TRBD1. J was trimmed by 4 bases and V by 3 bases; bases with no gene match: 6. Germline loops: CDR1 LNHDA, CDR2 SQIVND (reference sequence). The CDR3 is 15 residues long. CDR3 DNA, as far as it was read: TGTGCCAGTAGTATGGGGGACAGTCCATACAATGAG. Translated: CASSMGDSPYNE. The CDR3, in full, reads CASSMGDSPYNEQFF.

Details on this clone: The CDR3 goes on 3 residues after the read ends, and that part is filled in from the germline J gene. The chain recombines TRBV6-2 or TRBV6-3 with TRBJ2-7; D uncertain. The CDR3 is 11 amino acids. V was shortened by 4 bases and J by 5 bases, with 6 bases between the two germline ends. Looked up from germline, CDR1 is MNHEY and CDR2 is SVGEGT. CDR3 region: CASSWQNEQYF. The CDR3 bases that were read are TGTGCCAGCAGTTGGCAGAACGAG.

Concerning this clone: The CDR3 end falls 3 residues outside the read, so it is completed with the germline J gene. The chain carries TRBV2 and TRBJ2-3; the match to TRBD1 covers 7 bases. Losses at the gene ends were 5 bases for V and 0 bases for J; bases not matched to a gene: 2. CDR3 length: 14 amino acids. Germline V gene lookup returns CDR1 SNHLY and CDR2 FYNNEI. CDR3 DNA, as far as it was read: TGTGCCAGCAGTATACAGGGGAGCACAGATACG. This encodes CASSIQGSTDT. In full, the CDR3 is CASSIQGSTDTQYF. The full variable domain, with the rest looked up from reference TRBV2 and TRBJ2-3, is EPEVTQTPSHQVTQMGQEVILRCVPISNHLYFYWYRQILGQKVEFLVSFYNNEISEKSEIFDDQFSVERPDGSNFTLKIRSTKLEDSAMYFCASSIQGSTDTQYFGPGTRLTVL.

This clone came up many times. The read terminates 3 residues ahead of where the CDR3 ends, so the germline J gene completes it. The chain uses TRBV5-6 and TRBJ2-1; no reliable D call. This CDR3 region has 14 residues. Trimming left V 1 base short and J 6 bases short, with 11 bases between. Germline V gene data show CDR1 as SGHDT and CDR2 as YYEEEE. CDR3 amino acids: CASSLLSEFNEQFF. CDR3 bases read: TGTGCCAGCAGCTTGCTCAGCGAGTTCAATGAG.

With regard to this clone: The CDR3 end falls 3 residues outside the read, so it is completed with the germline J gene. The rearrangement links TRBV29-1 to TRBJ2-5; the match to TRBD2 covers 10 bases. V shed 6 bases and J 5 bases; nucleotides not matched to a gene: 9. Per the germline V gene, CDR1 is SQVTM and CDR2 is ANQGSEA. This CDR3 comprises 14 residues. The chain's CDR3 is CSVVAGGGGETQYF. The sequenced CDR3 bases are TGCAGCGTCGTAGCGGGGGGAGGAGGGGAGACC.

The CDR3 spells CASSPIFGNEQFF. The sequenced part of the CDR3 DNA is TGTGCCAGCAGCCCCATCTTCGGGAATGAG. The chain employs TRBV7-6 and TRBJ2-1, with D unclear. Read coverage stops 3 residues before the CDR3 terminus; the germline J gene supplies the remainder. Germline CDR1 and CDR2: SGHVS and FNYEAQ. The CDR3 totals 13 residues. Trimming took 5 bases from V and 7 from J, leaving 12 bases between them.

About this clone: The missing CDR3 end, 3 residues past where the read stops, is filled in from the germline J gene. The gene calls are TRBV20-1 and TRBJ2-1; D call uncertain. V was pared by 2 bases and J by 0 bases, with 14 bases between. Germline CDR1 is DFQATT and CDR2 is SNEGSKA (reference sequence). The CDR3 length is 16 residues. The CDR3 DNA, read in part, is TGCAGTGCTAGAAGAGTCAAGCTAAGCTCCTACAATGAG. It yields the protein CSARRVKLSSYNE. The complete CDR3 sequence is CSARRVKLSSYNEQFF.

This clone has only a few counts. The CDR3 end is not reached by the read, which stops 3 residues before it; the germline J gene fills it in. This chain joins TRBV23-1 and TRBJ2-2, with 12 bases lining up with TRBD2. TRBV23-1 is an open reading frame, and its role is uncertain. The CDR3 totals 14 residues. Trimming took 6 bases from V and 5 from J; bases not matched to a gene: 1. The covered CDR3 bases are TGCGCCAGCAGGACTAGCGGGAGAACCGGGGAG. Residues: CASRTSGRTGE. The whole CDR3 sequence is CASRTSGRTGELFF.

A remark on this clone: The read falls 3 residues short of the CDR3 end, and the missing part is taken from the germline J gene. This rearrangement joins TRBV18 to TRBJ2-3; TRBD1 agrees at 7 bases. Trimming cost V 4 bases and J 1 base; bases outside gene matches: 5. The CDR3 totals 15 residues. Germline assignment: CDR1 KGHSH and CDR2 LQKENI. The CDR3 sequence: CASSRDREGTDTQYF. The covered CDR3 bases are TGTGCCAGCTCACGCGACAGGGAAGGCACAGATACG. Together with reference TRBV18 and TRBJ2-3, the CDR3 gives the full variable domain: NAGVMQNPRHLVRRRGQEARLRCSPMKGHSHVYWYRQLPEEGLKFMVYLQKENIIDESGMPKERFSAEFPKEGPSILRIQQVVRGDSAAYFCASSRDREGTDTQYFGPGTRLTVL.

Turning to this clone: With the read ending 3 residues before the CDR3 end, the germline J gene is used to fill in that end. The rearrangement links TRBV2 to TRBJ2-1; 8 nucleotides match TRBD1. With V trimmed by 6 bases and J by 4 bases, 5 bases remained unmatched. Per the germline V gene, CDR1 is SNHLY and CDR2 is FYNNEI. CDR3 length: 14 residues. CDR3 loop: CASRPQGDYNEQFF. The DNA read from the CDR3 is TGTGCCAGCAGGCCACAGGGGGATTACAATGAG. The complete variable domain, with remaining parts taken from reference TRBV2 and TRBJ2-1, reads EPEVTQTPSHQVTQMGQEVILRCVPISNHLYFYWYRQILGQKVEFLVSFYNNEISEKSEIFDDQFSVERPDGSNFTLKIRSTKLEDSAMYFCASRPQGDYNEQFFGPGTRLTVL.

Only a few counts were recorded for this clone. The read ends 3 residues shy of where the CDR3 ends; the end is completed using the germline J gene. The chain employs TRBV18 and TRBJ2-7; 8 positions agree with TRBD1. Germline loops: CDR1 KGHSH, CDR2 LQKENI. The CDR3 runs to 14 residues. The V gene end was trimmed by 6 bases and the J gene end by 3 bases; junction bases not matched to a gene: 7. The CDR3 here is CASSPGQGLYEQYF. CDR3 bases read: TGTGCCAGCTCGCCCGGACAGGGCCTCTACGAG.

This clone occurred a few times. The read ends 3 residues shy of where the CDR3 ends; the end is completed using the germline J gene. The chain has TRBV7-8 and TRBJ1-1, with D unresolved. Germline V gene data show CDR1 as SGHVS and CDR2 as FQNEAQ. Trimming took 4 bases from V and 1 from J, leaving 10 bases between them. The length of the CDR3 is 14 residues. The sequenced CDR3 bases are TGTGCCAGCAGCTCCCAACAAAAGAACACTGAA. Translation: CASSSQQKNTE. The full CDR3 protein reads CASSSQQKNTEAFF.